One sample yielded the 28 T cell receptor beta chains listed below, sequenced in a study of blood T cell repertoires in COVID-19. The assay was immunoSEQ multiplex PCR, and TCRdb's table has in-frame clones only and misses some. The sample lists 210,000 or so clones, approximately 90% occurring once. The specimen sequenced was PBMCs or T cells enriched from blood (not recorded which). The receptors come from a man between 25 and 39 years old who had recovered from COVID-19.

The chain carries TRBV5-6 and TRBJ2-1, with 13 bases that match TRBD2. Germline V gives CDR1 SGHDT, CDR2 YYEEEE. The CDR3 spans 15 residues. V lost 4 bases, J lost 6 bases, and 4 bases stayed unmatched. This CDR3 reads CASSPGLAGANEQFF. DNA of the CDR3: TGTGCCAGCAGCCCCGGACTAGCGGGGGCCAATGAGCAGTTCTTC.

The J gene is TRBJ2-1, the V gene TRBV10-1; D remains ambiguous. The CDR3 is 12 residues long. Per germline, CDR1 WNHNN and CDR2 SYGVQD (reference sequence). The V and J ends lost 3 bases and 12 bases respectively, with 12 bases between them. The CDR3 is CASSDQAEGQFF. CDR3 bases: TGCGCCAGCAGTGATCAGGCTGAAGGGCAGTTCTTC.

CDR3 DNA sequence: TGTGCCAGCAGTCCGGCGAACACCGGGGAGCTGTTTTTT. Translating it yields CASSPANTGELFF. The V and J genes are TRBV6-5 and TRBJ2-2, with no clear D. Between the trimmed V and J ends, which lost 5 bases and 0 bases, there was a span of 4 bases. This CDR3 spans 13 amino acids. Germline assignment: CDR1 MNHEY and CDR2 SVGAGI.

The V gene is TRBV16, the J gene TRBJ2-7, with 7 nucleotides matching TRBD2. The CDR3 has 14 amino acids. J was trimmed by 0 bases and V by 3 bases; bases with no gene match: 2. Germline V gene lookup returns CDR1 KGHSY and CDR2 FQNENV. CDR3 region: CASSHTSDSYEQYF. In DNA, the CDR3 is TGTGCCAGCAGCCATACTAGCGACTCCTACGAGCAGTACTTC.

The V gene is TRBV14, the J gene TRBJ2-1; the match to TRBD1 covers 8 bases. Germline values: CDR1 SGHDN, CDR2 FVKESK. The CDR3 is 16 amino acids. J gave up 6 bases and V 3 bases, and 10 bases lay outside the gene matches. Written as DNA, the CDR3 is TGTGCCAGCAGCCAGACAATATCCACAGGGGGCAATGAGCAGTTCTTC. This sequence encodes CASSQTISTGGNEQFF.

This sequence joins TRBV5-1 and TRBJ1-4; 11 nucleotides line up with TRBD1. Unmatched junction bases numbered 12, after V lost 2 bases and J lost 3 bases. The CDR3 is 19 residues long. From germline, CDR1 is SGHRS and CDR2 YFSETQ. CDR3 in DNA: TGCGCCAGCAGCTTTAAAGGACAGGGGGCGATTTCAGCTAATGAAAAACTGTTTTTT. It yields the protein CASSFKGQGAISANEKLFF.

This clone turned up a few times. The rearrangement joins TRBV9 to TRBJ1-3; D may be TRBD1 (5 bases). The length of the CDR3 is 17 residues. CDR1 is SGDLS, CDR2 YYNGEE, per germline. Deletions cut 4 bases from V and 0 bases from J, with 17 bases between. CDR3 sequence (DNA): TGTGCCAGCAGCCCTAGGCCCATTGGACACTCTGGAAACACCATATATTTT. Translated, it gives CASSPRPIGHSGNTIYF.

The rearrangement uses TRBV6-5 and TRBJ1-6; TRBD1 might be the D (5 bases). V was shortened by 7 bases and J by 7 bases, with 14 bases between the two germline ends. The CDR3 is 14 amino acids. The germline V gene encodes CDR1 MNHEY and CDR2 SVGAGI. CDR3 coding DNA: TGTGCCAGCATTCAGGGCTCTCCCAATTCACCCCTCCACTTT. This codes for CASIQGSPNSPLHF.

V usage is TRBV5-1 and J usage is TRBJ2-7; D may be TRBD2 (5 bases). V lost 4 bases and J 3 bases, leaving 17 bases between the germline ends. The length of the CDR3 is 15 residues. Germline V gene lookup returns CDR1 SGHRS and CDR2 YFSETQ. The chain's CDR3 is CASSPVGVGDYEQYF. Here the CDR3 DNA reads TGCGCCAGCAGCCCGGTCGGGGTTGGAGACTACGAGCAGTACTTC.

The chain joins TRBV7-2 to TRBJ2-1; possible D gene TRBD1, 6 bases. Between the trimmed V and J ends, which lost 1 base and 7 bases, there was a span of 14 bases. Germline CDR1 is SGHTA and CDR2 is FQGNSA. This CDR3 region has 15 residues. CDR3 sequence: CASSLEGHERNEQFF. CDR3 DNA: TGTGCCAGCAGCTTAGAGGGACATGAACGGAATGAGCAGTTCTTC.

In this sample, this clone turned up once. This sequence joins TRBV19 and TRBJ2-1; D perhaps matches TRBD2 (6 bases). This CDR3 region has 14 residues. Germline lookup yields CDR1 LNHDA and CDR2 SQIVND (reference sequence). V lost 6 bases to trimming and J lost 2 bases, with 11 bases between them. The CDR3 sequence is CASRDGGTYNEQFF. CDR3 DNA: TGTGCCAGTAGGGATGGGGGGACCTACAATGAGCAGTTCTTC.

CDR3: CASRSGLYTYEQYF. The CDR3 nucleotides read TGCGCCAGCAGGTCGGGACTATACACCTACGAGCAGTACTTC. This chain uses TRBV10-2 with TRBJ2-7; TRBD2 matches 7 bases. Per germline, CDR1 WSHSY and CDR2 SAAADI. V lost 6 bases and J lost 2; bases outside the gene matches: 7. This CDR3 region has 14 residues.

This clone was seen only once. The chain links TRBV4-3 to TRBJ1-2; D might be TRBD1 (5 bases). V gave up 0 bases and J gave up 0 bases, with 8 bases separating them. The CDR3 consists of 15 residues. Germline V CDR1 and CDR2: LGHNA, YSLEER. The chain's CDR3 is CASSQDRAPNYGYTF. In nucleotides, the CDR3 is TGCGCCAGCAGCCAAGACAGGGCGCCTAACTATGGCTACACCTTC.

This clone has only a few counts. The chain has TRBV29-1 and TRBJ2-7, with 7 bases that match TRBD2. The germline V gene encodes CDR1 SQVTM and CDR2 ANQGSEA. This CDR3 spans 12 amino acids. The V segment lost 3 bases and the J segment 5 bases; nucleotides outside the gene matches: 4. This CDR3 is CSVDGGSDEQYF. The CDR3 DNA reads TGCAGCGTTGACGGGGGGAGCGACGAGCAGTACTTC.

The chain links TRBV20-1 to TRBJ1-1; D not certain. V lost 1 base to trimming and J lost 13 bases, with 10 bases between them. This CDR3 comprises 10 residues. Germline V gene lookup returns CDR1 DFQATT and CDR2 SNEGSKA (reference sequence). The CDR3 sequence is CSARASRVFF. The CDR3 coding sequence is TGCAGTGCTAGAGCGTCCCGGGTTTTCTTT.

J is TRBJ2-1 and V is TRBV5-1, with 9 bases that match TRBD1. The length of the CDR3 is 21 residues. V lost 0 bases, J lost 7 bases, and 23 bases stayed unmatched. Germline V gene lookup returns CDR1 SGHRS and CDR2 YFSETQ. CDR3 loop: CASSLAPDRLRWGQGRNEQFF. CDR3 sequence (DNA): TGCGCCAGCAGCTTGGCCCCGGACAGATTAAGATGGGGACAGGGTCGGAATGAGCAGTTCTTC.

This clone was recorded a few times. The V gene is TRBV3-1 (or the pseudogene TRBV3-2), the J gene TRBJ2-7; the match to TRBD2 covers 7 bases. CDR3 size: 15 residues. Germline CDR1 is LGHDT and CDR2 is YNNKEL (reference sequence). The V gene end was trimmed by 1 base and the J gene end by 5 bases; junction bases not matched to a gene: 8. The CDR3 bases are TGTGCCAGCAGCCAAGGGAAGCGGGAAAGGAACGAGCAGTACTTC. Its translation is CASSQGKRERNEQYF.

The rearrangement uses TRBV12-5 and TRBJ2-1; weak D call: TRBD2 (6 bases). V was trimmed by 7 bases and J by 4 bases, leaving 11 bases between them. The CDR3 extends over 13 amino acids. Germline V lookup: CDR1 LGHNT, CDR2 FRNRAP. The CDR3 loop is CASVGGRYNEQFF. As DNA, the CDR3 is TGTGCTAGTGTGGGGGGTAGGTACAATGAGCAGTTCTTC. Full variable domain (remainder filled in from reference TRBV12-5 and TRBJ2-1): DARVTQTPRHKVTEMGQEVTMRCQPILGHNTVFWYRQTMMQGLELLAYFRNRAPLDDSGMPKDRFSAEMPDATLATLKIQPSEPRDSAVYFCASVGGRYNEQFFGPGTRLTVL.

This chain joins TRBV2 and TRBJ1-5; unclear D gene. The CDR3 runs 13 residues. With 8 bases removed from V and 0 bases from J, the gap between germline ends came to 8 bases. Germline CDR1 is SNHLY and CDR2 is FYNNEI. The CDR3: CASGRNSNQPQHF. CDR3 DNA: TGTGCCAGCGGGAGAAATAGCAATCAGCCCCAGCATTTT.

This clone was recorded once. This rearrangement joins TRBV5-5 to TRBJ2-1, with 10 positions matching TRBD2. From germline, CDR1 is SGHKS and CDR2 YYEKEE (reference sequence). V was clipped by 0 bases and J by 12 bases; unmatched bases: 12. This CDR3 region has 16 residues. In DNA form, the CDR3 reads TGTGCCAGCAGCTTGGAGGGACTAGCGCTCTCCCAAGGGCAGTTCTTC. Translation: CASSLEGLALSQGQFF.

The chain couples TRBV5-4 to TRBJ2-3; no firm D call. The CDR3 runs 13 residues. Trimming shortened V by 1 base and J by 4 bases, and 7 bases separated the two germline ends. Germline values: CDR1 SGHNT, CDR2 YYREEE (reference sequence). In nucleotides, the CDR3 is TGTGCCAGCAGCTTGAACGAGGCAGATACGCAGTATTTT. Its translation: CASSLNEADTQYF.

The rearrangement uses TRBV5-4 and TRBJ2-4, with TRBD2 identical over 7 bases. This CDR3 is built from 14 residues. Germline CDR1 reads SGHNT; CDR2 reads YYREEE (reference sequence). V shed 0 bases, J shed 7 bases, and the junction held 4 bases outside the gene matches. The CDR3 region is CASSLETSNNIQYF. In DNA form, the CDR3 reads TGTGCCAGCAGCTTGGAGACTAGCAACAACATTCAGTACTTC.

This clone occurred once. The V call is TRBV28, the J call TRBJ1-5, with 7 bases lining up with TRBD1. With V trimmed by 6 bases and J by 6 bases, 8 bases remained unmatched. This CDR3 has 14 residues. The germline V gene encodes CDR1 MDHEN and CDR2 SYDVKM. The chain's CDR3 is CASRIQGNGQPQHF. The CDR3 coding sequence is TGTGCCAGCAGGATACAGGGGAATGGTCAGCCCCAGCATTTT.

J is TRBJ1-4 and V is TRBV7-9; D uncertain. The CDR3 length is 14 residues. V was pared by 2 bases and J by 7 bases, with 11 bases between. Germline assignment: CDR1 SEHNR and CDR2 FQNEAQ (reference sequence). CDR3 bases: TGTGCCAGCAGCTTATCGGGTTTTGGTGAAAAACTGTTTTTT. As protein: CASSLSGFGEKLFF.

V and J are TRBV18 and TRBJ1-5; the D gene is possibly TRBD1 (5 bases). The ends were cut back, 6 bases at V and 7 bases at J, with 22 bases in the middle. The CDR3 covers 16 residues. Germline CDR1 KGHSH, CDR2 LQKENI. The CDR3 sequence: CASSIGTHSLGQPQHF. In nucleotides, the CDR3 is TGTGCCAGCTCCATAGGGACTCACTCCTTAGGGCAGCCCCAGCATTTT.

The chain has TRBV7-9 and TRBJ1-6; a possible D gene is TRBD1 (5 bases). CDR3 size: 15 residues. CDR1 and CDR2 from the germline V gene are SEHNR and FQNEAQ (reference sequence). V shed 5 bases and J shed 7 bases, with 15 bases lying between them. The CDR3 nucleotides read TGTGCCAGCAGCCCCAAGGGGAATGGAAATTCACCCCTCCACTTT. Protein product: CASSPKGNGNSPLHF.

CDR3 in DNA: TGCGCCAGCAGCTCACCCGGGACAGGGACGACAGCCTACGAGCAGTACTTC. The encoded protein is CASSSPGTGTTAYEQYF. The genes are TRBV5-1 and TRBJ2-7, with TRBD1 matching over 9 bases. The CDR3 extends over 17 amino acids. After removal of 3 bases from V and 2 bases from J, the junction contained 12 bases not matched to a gene. Germline CDR1 SGHRS, CDR2 YFSETQ. Variable domain in full (rest from reference TRBV5-1 and TRBJ2-7): KAGVTQTPRYLIKTRGQQVTLSCSPISGHRSVSWYQQTPGQGLQFLFEYFSETQRNKGNFPGRFSGRQFSNSRSEMNVSTLELGDSALYLCASSSPGTGTTAYEQYFGPGTRLTVT.

In nucleotides, the CDR3 is TGTGCCAGCAGCTTAGTTATTTGTTGGGGGGGCAAGTACTTC. It codes for CASSLVICWGGKYF. The rearrangement links TRBV11-3 to TRBJ2-7; TRBD2 is a possible D gene (7 bases). The CDR3 has 14 residues. Germline values: CDR1 SGHNT, CDR2 YENEEA. Between the trimmed V and J ends, which lost 1 base and 11 bases, there was a span of 18 bases.